This T cell receptor beta chain was identified during a study of lymphopenia after photon versus proton radiotherapy. Overall study findings and caveats: Under photons, naive T cells and diversity fell while effector/memory populations rose.

V was pared by 3 bases and J by 3 bases, with 5 bases of the junction left unmatched. The germline V gene encodes CDR1 SGHRS and CDR2 YFSETQ. This CDR3 contains 15 residues. Sequenced by immunoSEQ multiplex PCR; TCRdb stores in-frame clones only, minus some. The sample consists of 15,000 to 20,000 clones, 70% to 85% of them appearing once. Comments on this clone: Antigen: not known.

The clonotype comes from a man in his 70s with pancreatic cancer. The chain joins TRBV5-1 to TRBJ2-3, with 9 bases identical to TRBD2. The starting material was peripheral blood, obtained from a patient treated with proton-based radiotherapy. DNA for the CDR3: TGCGCCAGCAGCTGGTTGACTAGCGGTACAGATACGCAGTATTTT. It translates to CASSWLTSGTDTQYF.